The clone carrying this TCR beta chain has more than one count but fewer than ten. The data were obtained in a study of T cell repertoires in aging, cancer and after chemotherapy. A mixed TRB-A/B primer pool amplified rearranged TRB by multiplex touch-down PCR. TCRdb re-called the multiplex PCR reads through MiXCR, storing one row per CDR3 protein. The profile shows fewer than 7,500 distinct CDR3 sequences, approximately 38% of them singletons. Germline values: CDR1 MNHEY, CDR2 SVGEGT. Trimming removed 7 bases from V and 4 bases from J, with 16 bases in between. There are 14 residues in the CDR3. The template was genomic DNA from peripheral blood, not RNA.

The receptor comes from a human donor in good health. The sample taken for sequencing was blood. The V call is TRBV6-2 or TRBV6-3, the J call TRBJ1-1; D is possibly TRBD1 (5 bases). CDR3 coding DNA: TGTGCCAGCAATCAGCGGATGCAGGGCACTGAAGCTTTCTTT. This encodes CASNQRMQGTEAFF.